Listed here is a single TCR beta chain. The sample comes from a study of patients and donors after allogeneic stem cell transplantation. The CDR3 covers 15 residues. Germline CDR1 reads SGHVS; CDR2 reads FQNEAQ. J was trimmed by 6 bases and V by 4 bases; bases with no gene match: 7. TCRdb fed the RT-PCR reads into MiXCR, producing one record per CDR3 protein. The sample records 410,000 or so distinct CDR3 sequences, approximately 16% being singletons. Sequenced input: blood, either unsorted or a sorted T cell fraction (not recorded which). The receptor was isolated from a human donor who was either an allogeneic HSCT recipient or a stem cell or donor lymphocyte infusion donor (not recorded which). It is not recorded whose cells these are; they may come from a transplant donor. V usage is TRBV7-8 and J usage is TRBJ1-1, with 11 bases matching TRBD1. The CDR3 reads CASSSPGTGGAEAFF. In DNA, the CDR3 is TGTGCCAGCAGCTCCCCGGGGACAGGGGGTGCTGAAGCTTTCTTT.